The clone carrying this T cell receptor (beta chain) was counted only a few times. Antigen specificity is unknown. These data originate in a study of T-cell reconstitution after alpha-beta-depleted transplantation in children. Study-wide results and limits: Surviving recipient T cells and thymic progenitors underlay high day-60 TCRbeta diversity in some patients. T-cell numbers and diversity one year post-transplant derived largely from freshly generated T cells. Expanded graft clones numbering several hundred reportedly gave rise to alpha-beta T cells about two months after transplant.

CDR1 and CDR2 (germline): DFQATT, SNEGSKA (reference sequence). Trimming left V 1 base short and J 4 bases short, with 28 bases between. This CDR3 contains 19 residues. TCRbeta library preparation incorporated unique molecular identifiers. TCRdb reanalysed the PCR reads using MiXCR and keeps one entry per CDR3 protein. In the table there are more than 500,000 distinct CDR3 sequences, around 10% of which are singletons. Sequencing used PBMCs, mostly from graft donor cells, obtained 180 days after TCRalphabeta/CD19-depleted stem cell transplant. The chain uses TRBV20-1 and TRBJ2-5; maybe TRBD2 (6 bases). This TCR derives from a female patient aged 2-9 years who had a stem cell transplant for aplastic anemia, so the T cells may come from the graft donor. The CDR3 DNA reads as TGCAGTGCTAGAGTATGGGGAGGCCAGGCCCGTTATGGGACAGAGACCCAGTACTTC. It specifies CSARVWGGQARYGTETQYF.